This T cell receptor beta chain is from a study of cytomegalovirus exposure and HLA in healthy donors. Turning to this clone: What it binds is not known.

The CDR3 loop spans 14 amino acids. Losses at the gene ends were 1 base for V and 6 bases for J; bases not matched to a gene: 4. CDR1 is SGHTA and CDR2 is FQGNSA in the germline V gene. Primers for the PCR totalled 60 Vbeta and 13 Jbeta. Some clones are missing from TCRdb's copy, which holds only in-frame ones; the method was immunoSEQ multiplex PCR. The data hold fewer than 200,000 clones, with roughly 70% observed a single time. Study findings and constraints: No immune exposure information besides CMV serostatus was available. A later analysis linked a missense DCLRE1C variant to TCR beta V- and J-gene trimming.

Sequenced input: PBMCs. The receptor was isolated from a man in his forties in good health and CMV-seropositive. V and J are TRBV7-2 and TRBJ2-7; 9 bases agree with TRBD2. This CDR3 is CASSLGGSGGEQYF. In DNA form, the CDR3 reads TGTGCCAGCAGCTTAGGAGGTAGCGGGGGCGAGCAGTACTTC.